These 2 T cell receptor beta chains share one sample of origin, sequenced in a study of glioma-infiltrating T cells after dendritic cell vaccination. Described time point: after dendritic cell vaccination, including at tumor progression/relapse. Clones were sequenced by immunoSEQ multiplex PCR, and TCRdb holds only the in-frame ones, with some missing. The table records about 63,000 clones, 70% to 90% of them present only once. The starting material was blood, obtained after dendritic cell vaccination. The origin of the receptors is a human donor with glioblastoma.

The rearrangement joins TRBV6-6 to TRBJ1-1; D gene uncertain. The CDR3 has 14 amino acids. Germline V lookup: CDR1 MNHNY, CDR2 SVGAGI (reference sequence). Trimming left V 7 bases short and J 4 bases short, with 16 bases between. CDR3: CASTPPGSSTEAFF. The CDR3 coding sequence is TGTGCCAGCACCCCCCCCGGGTCCAGCACTGAAGCTTTCTTT.

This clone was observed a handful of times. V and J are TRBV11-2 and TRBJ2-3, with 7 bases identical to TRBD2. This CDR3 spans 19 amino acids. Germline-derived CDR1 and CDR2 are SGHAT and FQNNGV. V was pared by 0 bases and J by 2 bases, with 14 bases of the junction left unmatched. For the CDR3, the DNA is TGTGCCAGCAGCTTAGACTTGTCGCGTCTAGCGGACAACACAGATACGCAGTATTTT. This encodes CASSLDLSRLADNTDTQYF.